This T cell receptor (beta chain) is from a study of tumor-infiltrating lymphocytes in primary liver carcinoma. Study results and caveats: Tumor region pairs showed greater overlap than either tumor-adjacent or tumor-blood pairs did. Since the samples were bulk and unsorted, the CD4+ and CD8+ repertoires were not compared.

This clonotype was recorded once. Its antigen remains unknown. With 500 ng total RNA as template and a constant-region primer, TCR beta cDNA was made. Slightly modified ARM-PCR served as the procedure for the TCR beta libraries. These libraries came from three rounds of nested multiplex PCR. TCRdb reprocessed the multiplex PCR reads with MiXCR, giving one entry per CDR3 protein. The data hold almost 200,000 distinct CDR3 sequences, with less than 70% observed a single time. Blood RNA came from unsorted whole blood; germline DNA was also extracted. The source is a woman aged 55-70 years with primary liver carcinoma and hepatitis B virus infection. Sequencing was done on a sample of peripheral blood.

In DNA, the CDR3 is TGCAGCGTTGAAGATTGGCGAGCCAACCGCTACGAGCAGTACTTC. Translated, it gives CSVEDWRANRYEQYF. The chain uses TRBV29-1 and TRBJ2-7; the D is unclear. The V and J ends lost 0 bases and 3 bases respectively, with 15 bases between them. The CDR3 sequence is 15 residues long. Germline loops: CDR1 SQVTM, CDR2 ANQGSEA.